Each of the 2 T cell receptor beta chains below was sequenced from the same sample in a study of control samples from healthy donors and cancer patients. Produced via immunoSEQ multiplex PCR; TCRdb's table is partial and in-frame only. The sample shows some 140,000 clones, roughly nine tenths of them seen only once. Sequences were obtained from blood. The receptors derive from a woman younger than 45 in good health.

CDR3 sequence reads: CASSTGNTEAFF. CDR3 DNA sequence: TGTGCCAGCAGCACAGGGAACACTGAAGCTTTCTTT. The genes are TRBV25-1 and TRBJ1-1; D is possibly TRBD1 (5 bases). Trimming left V 6 bases short and J 1 base short, with 6 bases between. CDR1 and CDR2 (germline): MGHDK, SYGVNS. This CDR3 has 12 residues.

V and J are TRBV12-3 or TRBV12-4 and TRBJ2-7; no definite D call. The CDR3 consists of 12 residues. V shed 6 bases and J shed 3 bases, with 9 bases lying between them. The CDR3 nucleotides read TGTGCCAGCAGCCGACAAAACTACGAGCAGTACTTC. Amino acids: CASSRQNYEQYF.